The 8 T cell receptor beta chains presented below share a single source sample, sequenced in a study of Graves' ophthalmopathy and Graves' hyperthyroidism (dated by TCRdb to 2016 to 2019). Reads for this sample came from an Illumina HiSeq 2000. TCR beta CDR3 regions were amplified from RNA transcripts for repertoire sequencing. The first round of RT-PCR was done with HTBI primers and the Qiagen OneStep RT-PCR kit, and was followed by a second round of multiplex PCR, then size selection and purification. TCRdb reanalyzed the raw reads on its own, using fastp at Q25 for trimming and MiXCR for clone calling, and kept in-frame beta chains. Every distinct CDR3 protein forms one entry, paired with its most common genes and DNA. In all, the sample holds almost 750,000 distinct CDR3 sequences, and 40% of those were seen once. The leading ten clones occupy 40% to 55% of the sample. Source material: peripheral blood. These receptors all come from an adult man with Graves' ophthalmopathy.

This clonotype has more than one count but fewer than ten. The chain employs TRBV4-1 and TRBJ1-2; 7 nucleotides line up with TRBD1. CDR3 length: 15 amino acids. The V gene's germline CDR1 is MGHRA and CDR2 YSYEKL. The trim removed 1 base at V and 7 bases at J, leaving 9 bases unmatched. CDR3 sequence: CASSQGVTGIGGYTF. The CDR3 nucleotides read TGCGCCAGCAGCCAAGGGGTGACAGGGATCGGTGGCTACACCTTC.

This clonotype was recorded a few times. This chain joins TRBV13 and TRBJ1-6, with D perhaps TRBD1 (6 bases). CDR3 length: 14 amino acids. The V gene lost 3 bases and the J gene lost 5 bases, with 8 bases spanning the gap. Germline V gives CDR1 PRHDT, CDR2 FYEKMQ (reference sequence). This chain's CDR3 is CASSFTGNNSPLHF. CDR3 in DNA: TGTGCCAGCAGCTTCACAGGGAATAATTCACCCCTCCACTTT.

Turning to this clonotype: At one boundary the junction diverges from the germline segment, which might be a read error. The chain links TRBV6-5 to TRBJ2-7; D is perhaps TRBD1 (5 bases). The germline gives CDR1 MNHEY, CDR2 SVGAGI. This CDR3 has 15 amino acids. CDR3 bases: TGTGCCATCAGTGACCCAAAGGCAGGGAACTACGAGCAGTACTTC. Its translation is CAISDPKAGNYEQYF.

This clonotype is a singleton in its sample. Compared with germline, one end of the junction differs, possibly owing to a read error. The chain carries TRBV29-1 and TRBJ2-5; D gene ambiguous. The CDR3 totals 8 residues. The germline V gene has CDR1 SQVTM and CDR2 ANQGSEA. CDR3 nucleotides: TGCAGCGTTGCCGCCCATTACTTC. Protein sequence: CSVAAHYF.

The chain combines TRBV25-1 with TRBJ1-1; unclear D gene. CDR3 length: 13 amino acids. V was clipped by 3 bases and J by 4 bases, with 9 bases between them. Germline CDR1 is MGHDK and CDR2 is SYGVNS. The CDR3 DNA follows: TGTGCCAGCAGTGACGGGCTGGCCACTGAAGCTTTCTTT. Amino acid sequence: CASSDGLATEAFF.

The J gene is TRBJ1-5, the V gene TRBV20-1, with TRBD1 as a possible D gene (5 bases). The CDR3 totals 12 residues. CDR1 and CDR2 from the germline V gene are DFQATT and SNEGSKA (reference sequence). V was shortened by 0 bases and J by 14 bases, with 14 bases between the two germline ends. CDR3 region: CSAREAGLYEHF. The CDR3 DNA follows: TGCAGTGCTAGAGAGGCAGGGTTGTACGAGCATTTT.

Ten or more counts support this clonotype. The chain employs TRBV29-1 and TRBJ2-7; 8 bases agree with TRBD1. The V segment lost 3 bases and the J segment 7 bases; nucleotides outside the gene matches: 5. The CDR3 runs to 12 residues. Germline V CDR1 and CDR2: SQVTM, ANQGSEA. The CDR3 reads CSVDQGAREQYF. DNA for the CDR3: TGCAGCGTTGATCAGGGGGCGCGTGAGCAGTACTTC.

There are a few counts of this clonotype. At one end the junction does not follow the germline gene, possibly because of a read error. The V call is TRBV29-1, the J call TRBJ1-4; 9 nucleotides match TRBD1. The CDR3 has 11 residues. Germline V gene lookup returns CDR1 SQVTM and CDR2 ANQGSEA. CDR3 sequence reads: CSVEDLRDRVF. The CDR3 DNA follows: TGCAGCGTTGAAGATCTCAGGGACAGGGTATTT.